Only a few counts were recorded for the clone carrying this T cell receptor beta chain. No antigen is known for it. Per the germline V gene, CDR1 is ENHRY and CDR2 is SYGVKD. The V gene lost 7 bases and the J gene lost 0 bases, with 13 bases spanning the gap. The CDR3 has 16 amino acids. This specimen belongs to a study of beta chain features in type 1 diabetes. Study results and caveats: All four CD4+ subsets from Type 1 diabetes patients carried moderately but significantly shorter TCRB CDR3s.

Expressed TCRB transcripts were sequenced because the isolated RNA had all been reverse transcribed beforehand. The repertoire was sequenced with immunoSEQ multiplex PCR; TCRdb's copy has only in-frame clones and lacks some. Here the sample spans around 280,000 clones, 15% being singletons. The source is a man younger than 35 with type 1 diabetes. Sequencing used naive CD4+ T cells from blood. This chain links TRBV10-3 with TRBJ2-6; perhaps TRBD1 as D (6 bases). The CDR3 region has the DNA TGTGCCATCACCACAGACAGGAACTCTGGGGCCAACGTCCTGACTTTC. It yields the protein CAITTDRNSGANVLTF.